This T cell receptor (beta chain) emerged from a study of control samples from healthy donors and cancer patients. The V gene's germline CDR1 is MRHNA and CDR2 SNTAGT. The CDR3 sequence is 14 residues long. Deletions cut 11 bases from V and 5 bases from J, with 22 bases between. This table comes from immunoSEQ multiplex PCR, and its TCRdb copy is limited to in-frame clones, with some not included. The data hold tens of thousands of clones, with about 90% observed a single time. V is TRBV6-4 and J is TRBJ2-7, with D tentatively TRBD2 (6 bases). Source material: blood. This receptor was obtained from a woman aged 45 to 65 in good health. In DNA, the CDR3 is TGTGCCCTACGCGGGGCGGGCGTGGATCACGAGCAGTACTTC. It specifies CALRGAGVDHEQYF.